The 6 T cell receptor beta chains given below trace back to one sample, sequenced in a study of vaccination and CD4 T cells after COVID-19. The Oncomine TCR Beta short-read assay sequenced DNA from cultured CD4+ T cells. TCRdb itself ran the PCR reads through MiXCR, one entry per CDR3 protein. The data contain approximately 13,000 distinct CDR3 sequences, approximately 43% of them singletons. No antigen is known for these receptors. The treatment: approximately 9-day PBMC culture with coronavirus spike peptide pools or control peptides (ViraFEST assay). The sequencing input was CD4+ T cells from blood, cultured in vitro. All receptors derive from a human donor who had recovered from COVID-19.

The chain couples TRBV6-1 to TRBJ2-4; D is possibly TRBD1 or TRBD2 (6 bases each). V dropped 1 base and J dropped 6 bases, with 13 bases sitting between them. The CDR3 has 15 residues. The V gene's germline CDR1 is MNHNS and CDR2 SASEGT. CDR3 residues: CASSEEGVGGNIQYF. In DNA form, the CDR3 reads TGTGCCAGCAGTGAAGAGGGGGTGGGGGGAAACATTCAGTACTTC.

V and J are TRBV20-1 and TRBJ2-5, with D perhaps matching TRBD2 (5 bases). This CDR3 region has 14 residues. The germline V gene has CDR1 DFQATT and CDR2 SNEGSKA (reference sequence). Trimming stripped 6 bases from V and 5 bases from J, with 19 bases between. CDR3 residues: CSAIIALHAETQYF. For the CDR3, the DNA is TGCAGTGCCATAATAGCGCTCCATGCCGAGACCCAGTACTTC.

This clonotype was detected a few times. The gene calls are TRBV7-2 and TRBJ1-2; maybe TRBD1 (5 bases). V was pared by 2 bases and J by 0 bases, with 13 bases between. CDR3 length equals 16 residues. CDR1 is SGHTA and CDR2 is FQGNSA in the germline V gene. CDR3 bases: TGTGCCAGCAGCTTAATGGGGGGTCCGTCTAACTATGGCTACACCTTC. Translation gives CASSLMGGPSNYGYTF.

In its sample, this clonotype was seen once. The rearrangement joins TRBV18 to TRBJ2-7; 7 positions agree with TRBD1. Germline lookup yields CDR1 KGHSH and CDR2 LQKENI. The length of the CDR3 is 14 residues. V gave up 6 bases and J gave up 0 bases; unmatched junction bases: 5. The CDR3 DNA sequence: TGTGCCAGCTCTCCGGGGACAGCCTCCTACGAGCAGTACTTC. Its translation is CASSPGTASYEQYF.

This chain links TRBV20-1 with TRBJ1-6, with D possibly TRBD1 on 5 matching bases. CDR3 length: 15 residues. Trimming cost V 2 bases and J 8 bases, with 16 bases left between them. The germline V gene has CDR1 DFQATT and CDR2 SNEGSKA (reference sequence). CDR3 in amino acids: CSARTGQGLDSPLHF. In DNA, the CDR3 is TGCAGTGCTAGAACTGGCCAGGGTTTAGATTCACCCCTCCACTTT.

The J gene is TRBJ1-4, the V gene TRBV7-9, with D hard to call. Per germline, CDR1 SEHNR and CDR2 FQNEAQ (reference sequence). The CDR3 runs 15 residues. Between the trimmed V and J ends, which lost 5 bases and 8 bases, there was a span of 18 bases. The DNA for the CDR3 is TGTGCCAGCAGCCCCGCTGGCCGGGGAGCCGAAAAACTGTTTTTT. This sequence encodes CASSPAGRGAEKLFF.